These T cell receptor beta chains were read from a single sample in a study of blood T cell repertoires in COVID-19. Some clones are missing from TCRdb's copy, which holds only in-frame ones; the method was immunoSEQ multiplex PCR. The table lists 270,000 or so clones, under 90% of them singletons. Sequencing was performed on peripheral blood. The source of these receptors is a woman between 25 and 40 years old with COVID-19, enrolled during active disease. Each CDR3 is given with its conserved first and last residue. Each record gives: clone size, D gene, J gene, V gene, CDR3 protein, CDR3 DNA. A D gene is named only where the DNA matches it firmly. The listing skips clone size in some rows; elsewhere it reads once, few, many or a size class.

clone size: .; D gene: TRBD1; J gene: TRBJ1-1; V gene: TRBV16; CDR3 protein: CASSLTGTGVTTEAFF; CDR3 DNA: TGTGCCAGCAGCCTAACCGGGACAGGGGTGACGACTGAAGCTTTCTTT
clone size: .; D gene: TRBD1; J gene: TRBJ1-6; V gene: TRBV9; CDR3 protein: CASSPQDRVLNSPLHF; CDR3 DNA: TGTGCCAGCAGCCCTCAGGACAGGGTCCTAAATTCACCCCTCCACTTT
clone size: .; D gene: .; J gene: TRBJ1-2; V gene: TRBV12-3/TRBV12-4; CDR3 protein: CASSHPTENGYTF; CDR3 DNA: TGTGCCAGCAGTCATCCGACAGAAAATGGCTACACCTTC
clone size: .; D gene: .; J gene: TRBJ1-4; V gene: TRBV6-1; CDR3 protein: CASSEPGQPISTNEKLFF; CDR3 DNA: TGTGCCAGCAGTGAACCAGGACAGCCTATCTCAACTAATGAAAAACTGTTTTTT
clone size: once; D gene: .; J gene: TRBJ1-2; V gene: TRBV18; CDR3 protein: CASSPLSGSGYTF; CDR3 DNA: TGTGCCAGCTCACCACTAAGCGGCAGTGGCTACACCTTC
clone size: .; D gene: .; J gene: TRBJ1-1; V gene: TRBV5-8; CDR3 protein: CASSWKTVKRAFF; CDR3 DNA: TGTGCCAGCAGCTGGAAGACAGTCAAGAGGGCTTTCTTT
clone size: .; D gene: .; J gene: TRBJ1-2; V gene: TRBV28; CDR3 protein: CASRRTVYSWGYTF; CDR3 DNA: TGTGCCAGCAGACGGACAGTTTATTCTTGGGGCTACACCTTC
clone size: many; D gene: TRBD2; J gene: TRBJ2-5; V gene: TRBV6-1; CDR3 protein: CASSEERGTETQYF; CDR3 DNA: TGTGCCAGCAGTGAGGAGCGGGGTACAGAGACCCAGTACTTC
clone size: .; D gene: TRBD1; J gene: TRBJ2-7; V gene: TRBV7-9; CDR3 protein: CASSLGTGPSYEQYF; CDR3 DNA: TGTGCCAGCAGCCTCGGGACAGGGCCTTCCTACGAGCAGTACTTC
clone size: once; D gene: .; J gene: TRBJ1-3; V gene: TRBV27; CDR3 protein: CASSPNMGLLSGNTIYF; CDR3 DNA: TGTGCCAGCAGCCCTAACATGGGACTGCTCTCTGGAAACACCATATATTTT
clone size: .; D gene: .; J gene: TRBJ1-6; V gene: TRBV5-1; CDR3 protein: CASSLTIPSSYNSPLHF; CDR3 DNA: TGCGCCAGCAGCTTGACCATCCCGAGCTCCTATAATTCACCCCTCCACTTT
clone size: .; D gene: .; J gene: TRBJ2-1; V gene: TRBV13; CDR3 protein: CASSQGQLTYNEQFF; CDR3 DNA: TGTGCCAGCAGCCAAGGACAGCTAACCTACAATGAGCAGTTCTTC
clone size: .; D gene: TRBD1; J gene: TRBJ1-2; V gene: TRBV6-5; CDR3 protein: CASSSRTGLNYGYTF; CDR3 DNA: TGTGCCAGCAGTTCTAGGACAGGATTAAACTATGGCTACACCTTC
clone size: .; D gene: .; J gene: TRBJ2-7; V gene: TRBV27; CDR3 protein: CASSLRGGAYEQYF; CDR3 DNA: TGTGCCAGCAGTTTAAGGGGGGGGGCCTACGAGCAGTACTTC